The 29 T cell receptor beta chains given below trace back to one sample, sequenced in a study of somatic mutations in cytotoxic T cells in rheumatoid arthritis. The repertoire was sequenced with immunoSEQ multiplex PCR; TCRdb's copy has only in-frame clones and lacks some. The sample yields fewer than 11,000 clones, 85% seen once. The source material was CD8+ T cells sorted from blood. These receptors came from an adult with rheumatoid arthritis.

The chain links TRBV9 to TRBJ1-1, with D tentatively TRBD1 (6 bases). CDR1 and CDR2 (germline): SGDLS, YYNGEE. The CDR3 is 14 amino acids. V was shortened by 3 bases and J by 1 base, with 10 bases between the two germline ends. The CDR3 is CASSAGHENTEAFF. CDR3 coding DNA: TGTGCCAGCAGCGCGGGACACGAGAACACTGAAGCTTTCTTT.

The V call is TRBV30, the J call TRBJ2-1; 10 bases match TRBD2. The junction had 14 bases not matched to a gene; V was cut back by 0 bases and J by 6 bases. Germline values: CDR1 GTSNPN, CDR2 SVGIG (reference sequence). The CDR3 covers 18 residues. CDR3 protein: CAWSVRPKEREGSNEQFF. The CDR3 nucleotides are TGTGCCTGGAGTGTACGGCCTAAAGAGCGGGAGGGGAGCAATGAGCAGTTCTTC.

This sequence joins TRBV27 and TRBJ2-1; possible D gene TRBD2, 7 bases. The CDR3 extends over 15 amino acids. V lost 6 bases and J 4 bases, leaving 16 bases between the germline ends. Germline V gene lookup returns CDR1 MNHEY and CDR2 SMNVEV (reference sequence). The chain's CDR3 is CASRTGLGDYNEQFF. Written as DNA, the CDR3 is TGTGCCAGCAGGACAGGACTAGGGGATTACAATGAGCAGTTCTTC.

The rearrangement joins TRBV5-4 to TRBJ2-3; weak D call: TRBD2 (5 bases). The V gene's germline CDR1 is SGHNT and CDR2 YYREEE (reference sequence). With 2 bases removed from V and 0 bases from J, the gap between germline ends came to 13 bases. The CDR3 extends over 16 amino acids. The CDR3 is CASSFGLPLSTDTQYF. Here the CDR3 DNA reads TGTGCCAGCAGCTTTGGACTCCCTCTGAGCACAGATACGCAGTATTTT.

The V and J genes are TRBV28 and TRBJ2-3; D remains ambiguous. V was clipped by 6 bases and J by 1 base, with 8 bases between them. The CDR3 is 13 residues long. CDR1 is MDHEN and CDR2 is SYDVKM in the germline V gene. CDR3 bases: TGTGCCAGCAGGATTGCCGGCACAGATACGCAGTATTTT. Translated, it gives CASRIAGTDTQYF.

This chain joins TRBV7-9 and TRBJ1-6; 8 nucleotides match TRBD1. This CDR3 region has 16 residues. After removal of 5 bases from V and 2 bases from J, the junction contained 5 bases not matched to a gene. Germline CDR1 and CDR2: SEHNR and FQNEAQ (reference sequence). The CDR3 is CASSTDRETYNSPLHF. The CDR3 coding sequence is TGTGCCAGCAGCACGGACAGGGAAACCTATAATTCACCCCTCCACTTT.

CDR3 sequence (DNA): TGCGCCAGCAGCCCGGACAGGGACGCAGATACGCAGTATTTT. It specifies CASSPDRDADTQYF. The genes are TRBV5-1 and TRBJ2-3, with 8 bases aligning to TRBD1. Germline CDR1 reads SGHRS; CDR2 reads YFSETQ. With 4 bases clipped from V and 4 bases from J, the junction kept 5 bases outside the gene matches. There are 14 residues in the CDR3. Using reference TRBV5-1 and TRBJ2-3 for the parts outside the CDR3, the full variable domain is KAGVTQTPRYLIKTRGQQVTLSCSPISGHRSVSWYQQTPGQGLQFLFEYFSETQRNKGNFPGRFSGRQFSNSRSEMNVSTLELGDSALYLCASSPDRDADTQYFGPGTRLTVL.

The V gene is TRBV7-3, the J gene TRBJ1-2; no clear D gene. Germline CDR1 is SGHTA and CDR2 is FQGTGA. V was clipped by 8 bases and J by 2 bases, with 12 bases between them. CDR3 length: 13 amino acids. Here the CDR3 DNA reads TGTGCCAGCTCAGAGGTTCCGAACTATGGCTACACCTTC. This translates into CASSEVPNYGYTF.

This chain uses TRBV28 with TRBJ2-7; 7 bases are a match to TRBD2. Germline V gives CDR1 MDHEN, CDR2 SYDVKM. The V gene end was trimmed by 3 bases and the J gene end by 1 base; junction bases not matched to a gene: 6. The CDR3 totals 15 residues. DNA for the CDR3: TGTGCCAGCAGTTTCAGGACTAGTCCGTCCTACGAGCAGTACTTC. Its protein is CASSFRTSPSYEQYF.

V is TRBV5-1 and J is TRBJ2-1; no definite D call. V was trimmed by 0 bases and J by 7 bases, leaving 8 bases between them. Per the germline V gene, CDR1 is SGHRS and CDR2 is YFSETQ. The CDR3 length is 13 residues. The CDR3 sequence: CASSLGGLNEQFF. DNA for the CDR3: TGCGCCAGCAGCTTGGGAGGCCTAAATGAGCAGTTCTTC.

V gene TRBV29-1 combines with J gene TRBJ2-1; D not resolved. V was clipped by 3 bases and J by 2 bases, with 8 bases between them. The length of the CDR3 is 13 residues. Germline V lookup: CDR1 SQVTM, CDR2 ANQGSEA. CDR3: CSVEWSAYNEQFF. As DNA, the CDR3 is TGCAGCGTTGAGTGGTCAGCCTACAATGAGCAGTTCTTC.

The chain employs TRBV13 and TRBJ2-7; TRBD1 matches 7 bases. The ends lost 5 bases at V and 5 bases at J; junction bases unmatched: 12. The CDR3 is 15 residues long. Germline V gives CDR1 PRHDT, CDR2 FYEKMQ (reference sequence). The CDR3 loop is CASSQTTGSRDEQYF. The CDR3 DNA sequence: TGTGCCAGCAGCCAAACGACAGGGTCTAGGGACGAGCAGTACTTC. Together with reference TRBV13 and TRBJ2-7, the CDR3 gives the full variable domain: AAGVIQSPRHLIKEKRETATLKCYPIPRHDTVYWYQQGPGQDPQFLISFYEKMQSDKGSIPDRFSAQQFSDYHSELNMSSLELGDSALYFCASSQTTGSRDEQYFGPGTRLTVT.

The count of this clone is one. The chain combines TRBV5-1 with TRBJ2-5; 8 positions agree with TRBD2. The J call is uncertain, as TRBJ2-7 better fits the DNA end. This CDR3 has 16 amino acids. Germline V gene sequence: CDR1 SGHRS, CDR2 YFSETQ. CDR3 in DNA: TGCGCCAGCAGCGACCCCTCAGGAGCGGGAGAATACGAGCAGTACTTC. Translating it yields CASSDPSGAGEYEQYF.

The V and J genes are TRBV5-1 and TRBJ2-7; 9 nucleotides align to TRBD1. The CDR3 runs to 14 residues. Germline V gene lookup returns CDR1 SGHRS and CDR2 YFSETQ. V lost 4 bases and J lost 3; bases outside the gene matches: 5. CDR3 in amino acids: CASSDGQGRYEQYF. Here the CDR3 DNA reads TGCGCCAGCAGCGACGGACAGGGGCGCTACGAGCAGTACTTC.

J is TRBJ1-1 and V is TRBV7-9; 7 bases align to TRBD1. CDR3 size: 12 residues. CDR1 is SEHNR, CDR2 FQNEAQ, per germline (reference sequence). V gave up 1 base and J gave up 7 bases; unmatched junction bases: 0. CDR3 residues: CASSLGDSEAFF. As DNA, the CDR3 is TGTGCCAGCAGCTTAGGGGACAGTGAAGCTTTCTTT.

V gene TRBV9 combines with J gene TRBJ1-1, with a possible D match to TRBD1 (6 bases). Trimming left V 2 bases short and J 4 bases short, with 9 bases between. CDR1 and CDR2 (germline): SGDLS, YYNGEE. CDR3 length: 13 residues. The CDR3 region is CASSVEGVTEAFF. CDR3 DNA sequence: TGTGCCAGCAGCGTTGAGGGGGTCACTGAAGCTTTCTTT. The complete variable domain, with remaining parts taken from reference TRBV9 and TRBJ1-1, reads DSGVTQTPKHLITATGQRVTLRCSPRSGDLSVYWYQQSLDQGLQFLIQYYNGEERAKGNILERFSAQQFPDLHSELNLSSLELGDSALYFCASSVEGVTEAFFGQGTRLTVV.

The chain uses TRBV29-1 and TRBJ1-5; 9 bases are shared with TRBD1. CDR1 is SQVTM, CDR2 ANQGSEA, per germline. This CDR3 is 13 amino acids long. V trimming: 4 bases; J trimming: 4 bases; junction bases outside the gene matches: 2. CDR3 sequence: CSVGDRENQPQHF. The CDR3 region has the DNA TGCAGCGTTGGGGACAGGGAAAATCAGCCCCAGCATTTT.

Only one count was recorded for this clone. The chain employs TRBV9 and TRBJ2-1; TRBD2 matches 10 bases. The CDR3 covers 15 residues. Germline CDR1 SGDLS, CDR2 YYNGEE. The V and J ends lost 3 bases and 7 bases, in that order; junction bases with no gene match: 7. The CDR3 sequence is CASSASGGAGNEQFF. As DNA, the CDR3 is TGTGCCAGCAGCGCAAGCGGGGGGGCTGGTAATGAGCAGTTCTTC. Full variable domain (outside the CDR3, taken from reference TRBV9 and TRBJ2-1): DSGVTQTPKHLITATGQRVTLRCSPRSGDLSVYWYQQSLDQGLQFLIQYYNGEERAKGNILERFSAQQFPDLHSELNLSSLELGDSALYFCASSASGGAGNEQFFGPGTRLTVL.

The V gene is TRBV7-8, the J gene TRBJ1-2; perhaps TRBD1 as D (6 bases). Trimming took 3 bases from V and 7 from J, leaving 18 bases between them. CDR1 SGHVS and CDR2 FQNEAQ come from the germline V gene. The length of the CDR3 is 15 residues. The CDR3 is CASSFPYTGLGGYTF. CDR3 DNA: TGTGCCAGCAGCTTCCCTTATACAGGGCTGGGTGGCTACACCTTC. Together with reference TRBV7-8 and TRBJ1-2, the CDR3 gives the full variable domain: GAGVSQSPRYKVAKRGQDVALRCDPISGHVSLFWYQQALGQGPEFLTYFQNEAQLDKSGLPSDRFFAERPEGSVSTLKIQRTQQEDSAVYLCASSFPYTGLGGYTFGSGTRLTVV.

Written as DNA, the CDR3 is TGCGCCAGCAGTGACAGGGACCACCCTACTAACTATGGCTACACCTTC. It encodes CASSDRDHPTNYGYTF. V is TRBV10-2 and J is TRBJ1-2; D is possibly TRBD1 (5 bases). There are 16 residues in the CDR3. Looked up from germline, CDR1 is WSHSY and CDR2 is SAAADI. The ends were cut back, 3 bases at V and 0 bases at J, with 14 bases in the middle.

The V call is TRBV27, the J call TRBJ2-2; D gene uncertain. Trimming left V 5 bases short and J 7 bases short, with 17 bases between. From germline, CDR1 is MNHEY and CDR2 SMNVEV (reference sequence). The CDR3 extends over 15 amino acids. The CDR3: CASSPLGGGNGELFF. Written as DNA, the CDR3 is TGTGCCAGCAGTCCCCTCGGTGGCGGTAACGGGGAGCTGTTTTTT.

The chain recombines TRBV18 with TRBJ2-7; 11 bases match TRBD1. CDR3 length: 14 residues. Per germline, CDR1 KGHSH and CDR2 LQKENI. The trim removed 3 bases at V and 5 bases at J, leaving 3 bases unmatched. CDR3 protein: CASSPGTGGDEQYF. In DNA form, the CDR3 reads TGTGCCAGCTCACCCGGGACAGGGGGGGACGAGCAGTACTTC.

The chain combines TRBV6-6 with TRBJ1-1, with D tentatively TRBD1 (5 bases). The CDR3 is made up of 12 amino acids. Germline CDR1 MNHNY, CDR2 SVGAGI (reference sequence). Trimming took 6 bases from V and 10 from J, leaving 15 bases between them. CDR3 DNA sequence: TGTGCCAGCAGCCCGGCGGGGGTTGCAGCTTTCTTT. Translating gives CASSPAGVAAFF.

The genes are TRBV27 and TRBJ2-3; the match to TRBD1 covers 8 bases. V was pared by 5 bases and J by 3 bases, with 7 bases of the junction left unmatched. The CDR3 contains 15 residues. Germline-derived CDR1 and CDR2 are MNHEY and SMNVEV (reference sequence). CDR3 protein: CASSRQGAATDTQYF. The CDR3 DNA is TGTGCCAGCAGTCGCCAGGGGGCTGCGACAGATACGCAGTATTTT.

The J gene is TRBJ1-2, the V gene TRBV9; TRBD1 might be the D (6 bases). The CDR3 length is 14 residues. V was trimmed by 0 bases and J by 8 bases, leaving 14 bases between them. Germline CDR1 is SGDLS and CDR2 is YYNGEE. Written as DNA, the CDR3 is TGTGCCAGCAGCGTAGCTGCAGGGGTTCAGGGCTACACCTTC. Translating it yields CASSVAAGVQGYTF.

CDR3 residues: CASSLWGRWTASYEQYF. The DNA of the CDR3 is TGTGCCAGCAGTTTATGGGGCCGCTGGACGGCCTCCTACGAGCAGTACTTC. The J gene is TRBJ2-7, the V gene TRBV28; D is uncertain. CDR1 is MDHEN and CDR2 is SYDVKM in the germline V gene. The V gene lost 0 bases and the J gene lost 0 bases, with 15 bases spanning the gap. The length of the CDR3 is 17 residues. Full variable domain (remainder filled in from reference TRBV28 and TRBJ2-7): DVKVTQSSRYLVKRTGEKVFLECVQDMDHENMFWYRQDPGLGLRLIYFSYDVKMKEKGDIPEGYSVSREKKERFSLILESASTNQTSMYLCASSLWGRWTASYEQYFGPGTRLTVT.

V is TRBV25-1 and J is TRBJ2-2, with D hard to call. With 6 bases removed from V and 5 bases from J, the gap between germline ends came to 10 bases. The length of the CDR3 is 13 residues. Germline V gene sequence: CDR1 MGHDK, CDR2 SYGVNS. CDR3 DNA: TGTGCCAGCAGCCCTCTAGGGACCGGGGAGCTGTTTTTT. It translates to CASSPLGTGELFF.

V is TRBV30 and J is TRBJ2-7, with D perhaps assigned TRBD1 or TRBD2 (6 bases each). The CDR3 totals 14 residues. Trimming left V 2 bases short and J 3 bases short, with 14 bases between. The germline CDR1 and CDR2 sequences are GTSNPN and SVGIG (reference sequence). The CDR3 loop is CAWSLEGGGYEQYF. The CDR3 DNA reads TGTGCCTGGAGTCTGGAGGGGGGAGGCTACGAGCAGTACTTC.

V usage is TRBV27 and J usage is TRBJ2-5; D is perhaps TRBD1 or TRBD2 (6 bases each). CDR3 length: 14 residues. Germline assignment: CDR1 MNHEY and CDR2 SMNVEV (reference sequence). Trimming removed 2 bases from V and 1 base from J, with 8 bases in between. CDR3 residues: CASSLKGGQETQYF. The DNA for the CDR3 is TGTGCCAGCAGTTTAAAGGGGGGCCAAGAGACCCAGTACTTC.